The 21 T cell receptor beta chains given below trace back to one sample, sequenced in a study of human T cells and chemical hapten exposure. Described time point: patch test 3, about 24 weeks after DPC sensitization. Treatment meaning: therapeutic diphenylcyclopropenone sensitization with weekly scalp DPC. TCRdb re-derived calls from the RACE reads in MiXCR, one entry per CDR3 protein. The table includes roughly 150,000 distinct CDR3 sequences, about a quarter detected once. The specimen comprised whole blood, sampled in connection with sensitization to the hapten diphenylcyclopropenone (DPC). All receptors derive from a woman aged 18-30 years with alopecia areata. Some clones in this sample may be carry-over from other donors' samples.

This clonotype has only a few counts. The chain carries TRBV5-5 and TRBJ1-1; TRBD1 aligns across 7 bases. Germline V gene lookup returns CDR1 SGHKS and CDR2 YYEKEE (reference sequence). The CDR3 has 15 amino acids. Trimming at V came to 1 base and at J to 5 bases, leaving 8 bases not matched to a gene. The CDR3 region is CASSLLKGASTEAFF. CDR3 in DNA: TGTGCCAGCAGCTTGTTGAAGGGGGCGTCTACTGAAGCTTTCTTT.

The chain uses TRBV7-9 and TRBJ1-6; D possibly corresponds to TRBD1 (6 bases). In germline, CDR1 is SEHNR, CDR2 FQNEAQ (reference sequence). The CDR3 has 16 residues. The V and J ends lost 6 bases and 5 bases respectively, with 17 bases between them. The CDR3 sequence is CASRSGEGTHNSPLHF. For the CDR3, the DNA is TGTGCCAGCAGATCAGGGGAGGGGACCCATAATTCACCCCTCCACTTT. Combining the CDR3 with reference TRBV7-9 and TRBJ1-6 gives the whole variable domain DTGVSQNPRHKITKRGQNVTFRCDPISEHNRLYWYRQTLGQGPEFLTYFQNEAQLEKSRLLSDRFSAERPKGSFSTLEIQRTEQGDSAMYLCASRSGEGTHNSPLHFGNGTRLTVT.

CDR3 in DNA: TGTGCCAGCAGCCAAGATCTACAGGGCTTGCAGCCCCAGCATTTT. This encodes CASSQDLQGLQPQHF. The J gene is TRBJ1-5, the V gene TRBV3-1; D is perhaps TRBD1 (6 bases). The CDR3 has 15 residues. Germline V gives CDR1 LGHDT, CDR2 YNNKEL (reference sequence). Trimming shortened V by 0 bases and J by 7 bases, and 13 bases separated the two germline ends.

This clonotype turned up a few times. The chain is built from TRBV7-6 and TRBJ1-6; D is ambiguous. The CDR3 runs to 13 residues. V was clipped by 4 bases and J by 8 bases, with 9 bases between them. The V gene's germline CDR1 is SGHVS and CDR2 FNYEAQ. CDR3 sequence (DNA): TGTGCCAGCAGCTCAACAGAATATTCACCCCTCCACTTT. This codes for CASSSTEYSPLHF.

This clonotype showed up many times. The CDR3 DNA follows: TGCAGCGCCTTACAGGGGTGGGACACCGGGGAGCTGTTTTTT. It codes for CSALQGWDTGELFF. V usage is TRBV29-1 and J usage is TRBJ2-2; 7 bases agree with TRBD1. The trim removed 7 bases at V and 3 bases at J, leaving 8 bases unmatched. Per the germline V gene, CDR1 is SQVTM and CDR2 is ANQGSEA. The CDR3 runs 14 residues.

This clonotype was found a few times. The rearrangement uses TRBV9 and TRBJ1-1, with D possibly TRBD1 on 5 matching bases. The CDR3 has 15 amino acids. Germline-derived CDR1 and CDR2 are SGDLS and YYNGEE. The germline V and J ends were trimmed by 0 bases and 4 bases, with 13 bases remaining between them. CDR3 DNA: TGTGCCAGCAGCGTAGGAGGGGAAGTGGCCACTGAAGCTTTCTTT. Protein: CASSVGGEVATEAFF.

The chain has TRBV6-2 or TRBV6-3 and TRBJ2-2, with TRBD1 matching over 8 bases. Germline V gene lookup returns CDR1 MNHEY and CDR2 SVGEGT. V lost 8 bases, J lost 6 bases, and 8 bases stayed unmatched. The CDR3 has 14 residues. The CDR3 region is CASGQGIWSGELFF. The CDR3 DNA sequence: TGTGCCAGCGGACAGGGAATTTGGTCCGGGGAGCTGTTTTTT.

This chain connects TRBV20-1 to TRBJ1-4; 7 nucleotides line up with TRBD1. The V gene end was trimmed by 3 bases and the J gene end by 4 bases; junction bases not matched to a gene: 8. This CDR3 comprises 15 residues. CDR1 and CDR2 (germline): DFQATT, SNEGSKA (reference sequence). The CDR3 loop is CSASFRDSNNEKLFF. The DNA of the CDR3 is TGCAGTGCTAGCTTCCGGGACAGTAATAATGAAAAACTGTTTTTT.

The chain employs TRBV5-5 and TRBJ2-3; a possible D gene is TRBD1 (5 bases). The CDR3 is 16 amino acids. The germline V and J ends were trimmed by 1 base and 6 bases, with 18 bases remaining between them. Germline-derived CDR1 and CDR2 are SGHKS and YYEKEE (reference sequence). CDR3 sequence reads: CASSLRGQQSLDTQYF. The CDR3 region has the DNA TGTGCCAGCAGCTTGAGGGGTCAACAAAGTTTGGATACGCAGTATTTT.

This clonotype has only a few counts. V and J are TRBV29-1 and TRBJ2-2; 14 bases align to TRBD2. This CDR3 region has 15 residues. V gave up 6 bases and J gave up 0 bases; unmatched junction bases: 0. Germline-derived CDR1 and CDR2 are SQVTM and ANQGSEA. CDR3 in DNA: TGCAGCGTGGGACTAGCGGGAGCGAACACCGGGGAGCTGTTTTTT. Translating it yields CSVGLAGANTGELFF.

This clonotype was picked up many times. CDR3 region: CASSHPRRRNTGELFF. The CDR3 region has the DNA TGCGCCAGCAGCCACCCGAGGCGCAGGAACACCGGGGAGCTGTTTTTT. V usage is TRBV4-1 and J usage is TRBJ2-2; unclear D gene. The CDR3 extends over 16 amino acids. V dropped 3 bases and J dropped 1 base, with 12 bases sitting between them. Germline loops: CDR1 MGHRA, CDR2 YSYEKL.

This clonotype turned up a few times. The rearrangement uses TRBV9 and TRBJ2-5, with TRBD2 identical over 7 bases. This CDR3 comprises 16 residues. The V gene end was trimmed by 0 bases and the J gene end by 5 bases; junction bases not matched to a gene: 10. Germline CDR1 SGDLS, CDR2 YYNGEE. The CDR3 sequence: CASSVAESSGGETQYF. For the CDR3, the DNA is TGTGCCAGCAGCGTAGCGGAGTCTAGCGGAGGGGAGACCCAGTACTTC.

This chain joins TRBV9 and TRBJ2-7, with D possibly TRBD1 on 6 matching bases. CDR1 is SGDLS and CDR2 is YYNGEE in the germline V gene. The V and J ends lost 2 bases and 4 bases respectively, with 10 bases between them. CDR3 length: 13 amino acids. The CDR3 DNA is TGTGCCAGCAGCGTGGGGGACACTTACGAGCAGTACTTC. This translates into CASSVGDTYEQYF.

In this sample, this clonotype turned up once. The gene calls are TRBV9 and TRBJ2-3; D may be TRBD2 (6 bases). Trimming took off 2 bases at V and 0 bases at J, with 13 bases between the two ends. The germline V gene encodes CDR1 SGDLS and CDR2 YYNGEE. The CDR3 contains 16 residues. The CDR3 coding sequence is TGTGCCAGCAGCGTCTACGGAGGGCCGAGCACAGATACGCAGTATTTT. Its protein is CASSVYGGPSTDTQYF.

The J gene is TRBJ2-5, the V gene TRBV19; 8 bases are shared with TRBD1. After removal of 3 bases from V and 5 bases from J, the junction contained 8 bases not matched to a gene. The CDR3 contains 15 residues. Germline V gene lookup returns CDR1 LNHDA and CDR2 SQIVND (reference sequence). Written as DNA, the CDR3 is TGTGCCAGTAGTATTATCGGCAGGGGGCGTGAGACCCAGTACTTC. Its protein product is CASSIIGRGRETQYF. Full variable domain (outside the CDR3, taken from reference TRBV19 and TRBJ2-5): DGGITQSPKYLFRKEGQNVTLSCEQNLNHDAMYWYRQDPGQGLRLIYYSQIVNDFQKGDIAEGYSVSREKKESFPLTVTSAQKNPTAFYLCASSIIGRGRETQYFGPGTRLLVL.

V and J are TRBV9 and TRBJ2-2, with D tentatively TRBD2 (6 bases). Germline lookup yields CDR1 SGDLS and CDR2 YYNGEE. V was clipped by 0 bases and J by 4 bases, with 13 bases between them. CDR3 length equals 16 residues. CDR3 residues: CASSVGAEGGTGELFF. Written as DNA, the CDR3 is TGTGCCAGCAGCGTAGGGGCGGAGGGAGGCACCGGGGAGCTGTTTTTT.

CDR3 in DNA: TGTGCCAGCAGCCGAGAACTAGCGGGGGCTGGGAATGAGCAGTTCTTC. It translates to CASSRELAGAGNEQFF. This chain uses TRBV6-2 or TRBV6-3 with TRBJ2-1, with 11 nucleotides matching TRBD2. CDR3 size: 16 residues. J was trimmed by 7 bases and V by 6 bases; bases with no gene match: 11. Germline V gives CDR1 MNHEY, CDR2 SVGEGT.

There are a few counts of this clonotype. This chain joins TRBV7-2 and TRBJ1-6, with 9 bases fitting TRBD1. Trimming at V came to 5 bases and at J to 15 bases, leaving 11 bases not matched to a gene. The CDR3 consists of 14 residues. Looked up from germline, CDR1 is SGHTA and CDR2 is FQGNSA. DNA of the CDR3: TGTGCCAGCAGCCCCGGGACAGGGCCAAAGTACCTCCACTTT. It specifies CASSPGTGPKYLHF.

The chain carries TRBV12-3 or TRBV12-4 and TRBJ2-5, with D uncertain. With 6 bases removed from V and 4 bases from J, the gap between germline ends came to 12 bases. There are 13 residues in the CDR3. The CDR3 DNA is TGTGCCAGCAGCTACCGGGCAACAGAGACCCAGTACTTC. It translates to CASSYRATETQYF.

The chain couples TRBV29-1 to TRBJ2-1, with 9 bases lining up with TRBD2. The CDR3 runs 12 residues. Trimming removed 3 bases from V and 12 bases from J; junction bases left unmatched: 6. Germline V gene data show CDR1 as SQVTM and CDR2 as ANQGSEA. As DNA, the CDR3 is TGCAGCGTTGAGGCGGCGGGAGGGGGGCAGTTCTTC. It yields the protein CSVEAAGGGQFF.

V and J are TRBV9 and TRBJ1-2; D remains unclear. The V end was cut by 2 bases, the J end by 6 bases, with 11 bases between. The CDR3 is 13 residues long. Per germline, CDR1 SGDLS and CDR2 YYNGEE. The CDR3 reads CASSVSAGNGYTF. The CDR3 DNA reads TGTGCCAGCAGCGTCAGCGCTGGGAATGGCTACACCTTC.